Included here is one T cell receptor (beta chain) sequence, with context. Study processing details: Estimation of nucleated cell counts relied on the amplification of reference gene primers. The method was immunoSEQ multiplex PCR; TCRdb's version includes in-frame clones alone and lacks a portion of them. V and J calls and clone size follow that table, whereas D and trimming were derived from the DNA. The sample comprises 250,000 to 300,000 clones, roughly 90% of which are singletons, and 4.6% rests with the top ten. The V and J ends lost 6 bases and 6 bases, in that order; junction bases with no gene match: 7. The CDR3 runs to 13 residues. CDR1 ENHRY and CDR2 SYGVKD come from the germline V gene. These data originate in a study of blood T cell repertoires in COVID-19. Study as a whole: Spain, Italy and the United States supplied samples that represented acute and convalescent COVID-19. In each case, the material was cDNA or gDNA derived from T cells, B-cell-depleted T cells, or PBMCs.

V usage is TRBV10-3 and J usage is TRBJ1-2; TRBD1 matches 7 bases. The receptor was isolated from a middle-aged man with acute or convalescent COVID-19. Material for sequencing was peripheral blood. The CDR3 reads CAIRAERGHGYTF. The CDR3 region has the DNA TGTGCCATCAGGGCCGAAAGGGGGCATGGCTACACCTTC.